This T cell receptor beta chain was sequenced for a study of early T cells in non-severe SARS-CoV-2 infection. Study context: Chains stayed unpaired after sequencing of bulk RNA from unsorted whole blood. Notes on the study in general: VDJdb matches were skewed toward anti-spike CD8 T cell responses.

The CDR3 has 13 amino acids. Germline V gene data show CDR1 as DFQATT and CDR2 as SNEGSKA (reference sequence). V dropped 3 bases and J dropped 1 base, with 9 bases sitting between them. Unique molecular identifiers were added to individual cDNA molecules. TCRdb processed the 5' RACE reads anew with MiXCR; each CDR3 protein has one entry. The sample carries tens of thousands of distinct CDR3 sequences, approximately 7.2% recorded once. Concerning this clonotype: Its target is unknown.

The chain carries TRBV20-1 and TRBJ2-5; no firm D call. This material consisted of whole blood, taken at baseline. The source of this sequence is an adult who was a healthcare worker with PCR-confirmed SARS-CoV-2 infection or an uninfected control (not recorded which). The CDR3 spells CSASPQAQETQYF. CDR3 coding DNA: TGCAGTGCTAGTCCTCAGGCCCAAGAGACCCAGTACTTC.